The 20 T cell receptor beta chains below all came from one sample that was sequenced in a study of shared clonotypes between healthy human individuals. The method was immunoSEQ multiplex PCR; TCRdb's version includes in-frame clones alone and lacks a portion of them. The top ten clones hold approximately 11% of a sample with some 490,000 clones, 81% of them seen once. The specimen was PBMCs. The receptor set was obtained from a middle-aged woman in good health. Some clones in this sample may be carry-over from other donors' samples.

The V call is TRBV5-1, the J call TRBJ2-3; D uncertain. Trimming removed 4 bases from V and 0 bases from J, with 12 bases in between. The CDR3 length is 15 residues. Germline V gives CDR1 SGHRS, CDR2 YFSETQ. CDR3 loop: CASSMDGSSTDTQYF. CDR3 in DNA: TGCGCCAGCAGCATGGACGGTAGTAGCACAGATACGCAGTATTTT.

This clone showed up just once. The chain recombines TRBV14 with TRBJ2-5, with 9 bases identical to TRBD1. V lost 0 bases to trimming and J lost 6 bases; unmatched junction nucleotides: 14. The CDR3 covers 18 residues. Germline CDR1 and CDR2: SGHDN and FVKESK. In DNA, the CDR3 is TGTGCCAGCAGCCAAGATTCCGACAGGGGGTTTGGTTGGAAGACCCAGTACTTC. Encoded protein: CASSQDSDRGFGWKTQYF.

As for this clone: One base separates it from a far larger clone, so it is likely a read error. V is TRBV7-9 and J is TRBJ2-3; 12 bases map to TRBD2. The CDR3 runs 17 residues. Germline assignment: CDR1 SEHNR and CDR2 FQNEAQ (reference sequence). Trimming at V came to 4 bases and at J to 4 bases, leaving 9 bases not matched to a gene. The CDR3 here is CASSSGVTSGSADTQYF. In nucleotides, the CDR3 is TGTGCCAGCAGCTCTGGGGTGACTAGCGGGAGTGCAGATACGCAGTATTTT.

The chain employs TRBV9 and TRBJ2-2, with D perhaps matching TRBD1 or TRBD2 (5 bases each). Germline V gene sequence: CDR1 SGDLS, CDR2 YYNGEE. V lost 0 bases, J lost 3 bases, and 12 bases lay in between. The CDR3 is made up of 16 amino acids. The CDR3 DNA is TGTGCCAGCAGCGTAGGTGGGACCCCACACACCGGGGAGCTGTTTTTT. As protein: CASSVGGTPHTGELFF.

The chain couples TRBV27 to TRBJ2-2; D not certain. V was trimmed by 5 bases and J by 5 bases, leaving 24 bases between them. The CDR3 covers 18 residues. Germline-derived CDR1 and CDR2 are MNHEY and SMNVEV (reference sequence). CDR3: CASSGVEGIVGKTGELFF. CDR3 in DNA: TGTGCCAGCAGTGGGGTGGAAGGGATCGTGGGGAAGACCGGGGAGCTGTTTTTT.

The rearrangement uses TRBV6-1 and TRBJ2-7; a weak D match, TRBD1 (6 bases). With 0 bases removed from V and 8 bases from J, the gap between germline ends came to 8 bases. CDR1 MNHNS and CDR2 SASEGT come from the germline V gene. This CDR3 region has 12 residues. This CDR3 is CASSEAGTKQYF. DNA of the CDR3: TGTGCCAGCAGTGAAGCCGGGACAAAGCAGTACTTC.

Turning to this clone: The sample contains more than one DNA sequence encoding this CDR3. The J gene is TRBJ1-1, the V gene TRBV2; D is unclear. Germline V CDR1 and CDR2: SNHLY, FYNNEI. V was shortened by 3 bases and J by 1 base, with 3 bases between the two germline ends. This CDR3 is 12 amino acids long. The CDR3 bases are TGTGCCAGCAGTGAGCAGAACACTGAAGCTTTCTTT. It translates to CASSEQNTEAFF.

V is TRBV15 and J is TRBJ1-5, with a possible D match to TRBD1 (5 bases). The CDR3 sequence is 15 residues long. CDR1 and CDR2 (germline): LNHNV, YYDKDF (reference sequence). Trimming left V 2 bases short and J 2 bases short, with 10 bases between. The CDR3 nucleotides are TGTGCCACCAGCAGAACGGGACGGGGCAATCAGCCCCAGCATTTT. Residues: CATSRTGRGNQPQHF.

V usage is TRBV5-8 and J usage is TRBJ2-5; the match to TRBD1 covers 10 bases. In germline, CDR1 is SGHTS, CDR2 YDEGEE. Trimming at V came to 0 bases and at J to 4 bases, leaving 3 bases not matched to a gene. The CDR3 is 15 residues long. The DNA of the CDR3 is TGTGCCAGCAGCTTGGGGGACAGGGGTAGAGAGACCCAGTACTTC. Translation gives CASSLGDRGRETQYF.

Comment on this clone: A far larger clone is a single base away, which makes a read error likely. Other DNA sequences of this sample code for an identical CDR3. The V and J genes are TRBV7-3 and TRBJ2-2; D is tentatively TRBD1 or TRBD2 (5 bases each). V lost 5 bases to trimming and J lost 3 bases, with 16 bases between them. Per germline, CDR1 SGHTA and CDR2 FQGTGA. There are 16 residues in the CDR3. CDR3 bases: TGTGCCAGCAGCACTAGGGGTCTAGCCCACACCGGGGAGCTGTTTTTT. Amino acid sequence: CASSTRGLAHTGELFF.

This sequence joins TRBV7-9 and TRBJ1-2; perhaps TRBD1 as D (6 bases). The CDR3 is 14 residues long. Germline V gene data show CDR1 as SEHNR and CDR2 as FQNEAQ (reference sequence). V was clipped by 3 bases and J by 3 bases, with 11 bases between them. The CDR3: CASSLQQGYYGYTF. The CDR3 DNA reads as TGTGCCAGCAGCTTGCAACAGGGCTACTATGGCTACACCTTC.

The chain recombines TRBV6-1 with TRBJ1-1, with D unclear. The CDR3 has 13 amino acids. Germline loops: CDR1 MNHNS, CDR2 SASEGT. V lost 3 bases to trimming and J lost 3 bases, with 8 bases between them. The CDR3 protein is CASSDGSYTEAFF. CDR3 sequence (DNA): TGTGCCAGCAGTGACGGGAGTTACACTGAAGCTTTCTTT.

The chain employs TRBV5-1 and TRBJ1-1; 10 bases match TRBD1. Germline loops: CDR1 SGHRS, CDR2 YFSETQ. The CDR3 extends over 16 amino acids. Germline trimming cut 4 bases from V and 0 bases from J; bases unmatched to any gene: 6. The CDR3 sequence: CASSTRTGGMNTEAFF. CDR3 sequence (DNA): TGCGCCAGCAGCACCAGGACAGGGGGTATGAACACTGAAGCTTTCTTT.

The V gene is TRBV21-1, the J gene TRBJ2-7. TRBV21-1 is a pseudogene segment. The CDR3 sequence is 14 residues long. CDR3 sequence: CASSRTGPGYEQYF. CDR3 nucleotides: TGTGCCAGCAGCAGGACGGGCCCCGGCTACGAGCAGTACTTC.

The chain couples TRBV9 to TRBJ1-4, with D uncertain. Trimming pared 4 bases from V and 0 bases from J, leaving 7 bases between. The CDR3 runs to 14 residues. In germline, CDR1 is SGDLS, CDR2 YYNGEE. The CDR3 spells CASSQTPTNEKLFF. CDR3 DNA: TGTGCCAGCAGCCAAACCCCAACTAATGAAAAACTGTTTTTT.

CDR3 sequence (DNA): TGTGCCAGCAGCTTGGCGTCTAGCGGGGGTTACGAGCAGTACTTC. It translates to CASSLASSGGYEQYF. The V gene is TRBV5-6, the J gene TRBJ2-7, with TRBD2 matching 10 bases. This CDR3 is built from 15 residues. CDR1 is SGHDT, CDR2 YYEEEE, per germline. The junction had 4 bases not matched to a gene; V was cut back by 0 bases and J by 4 bases.

The genes are TRBV5-1 and TRBJ2-7; D is possibly TRBD2 (6 bases). V lost 4 bases to trimming and J lost 2 bases, with 10 bases between them. CDR1 SGHRS and CDR2 YFSETQ come from the germline V gene. CDR3 length: 13 amino acids. The CDR3, as DNA: TGCGCCAGCAGCGAGGAGGGTACCTACGAGCAGTACTTC. Translated: CASSEEGTYEQYF.

This chain connects TRBV19 to TRBJ1-5; D is perhaps TRBD1 (5 bases). Germline CDR1 and CDR2: LNHDA and SQIVND (reference sequence). Deletions cut 6 bases from V and 0 bases from J, with 18 bases between. CDR3 length: 17 amino acids. This chain's CDR3 is CASRGRVTTLSNQPQHF. In DNA, the CDR3 is TGTGCCAGTAGGGGCAGGGTGACCACTCTTAGCAATCAGCCCCAGCATTTT.

In regard to this clone: Germline is not matched at one junction end, which may reflect a read error. The gene calls are TRBV28 and TRBJ1-2, with D hard to call. Germline values: CDR1 MDHEN, CDR2 SYDVKM. The CDR3 loop spans 11 amino acids. The CDR3 DNA sequence: TGTGCCAGCAGTTTAGAAGGGAAACCCGACTTC. Its translation is CASSLEGKPDF.

At least ten counts were recorded for this clone. The chain employs TRBV30 and TRBJ1-1, with D perhaps TRBD1 (6 bases). V lost 2 bases and J 0 bases, leaving 19 bases between the germline ends. Germline values: CDR1 GTSNPN, CDR2 SVGIG (reference sequence). CDR3 length: 17 amino acids. The DNA of the CDR3 is TGTGCCTGGAGTCCCCCAGGGGCCAACTCCATGAACACTGAAGCTTTCTTT. It translates to CAWSPPGANSMNTEAFF.